The entry that follows covers one T cell receptor beta chain sequence. CDR1 and CDR2 (germline): LNHNV, YYDKDF (reference sequence). The CDR3 is made up of 15 amino acids. With V trimmed by 1 base and J by 11 bases, 9 bases remained unmatched. This sample stems from a study of blood T cells in healthy people across ages. A sample-barcoded 5' primer and a J-beta primer mix were used in a second PCR of about 6 to 12 cycles. TCRdb called the 5' RACE reads again in MiXCR, with one record for every CDR3 protein. This table holds approximately 1,100,000 distinct CDR3 sequences, under 45% found once. The chain joins TRBV15 to TRBJ2-5; TRBD2 agrees at 11 bases. This receptor was taken from a woman aged 60-75 years in good health. Sequenced: blood. CDR3 in DNA: TGTGCCACCAGCAGAGGACTAGCGGGATCAGATGAGCAGTACTTC. This codes for CATSRGLAGSDEQYF.